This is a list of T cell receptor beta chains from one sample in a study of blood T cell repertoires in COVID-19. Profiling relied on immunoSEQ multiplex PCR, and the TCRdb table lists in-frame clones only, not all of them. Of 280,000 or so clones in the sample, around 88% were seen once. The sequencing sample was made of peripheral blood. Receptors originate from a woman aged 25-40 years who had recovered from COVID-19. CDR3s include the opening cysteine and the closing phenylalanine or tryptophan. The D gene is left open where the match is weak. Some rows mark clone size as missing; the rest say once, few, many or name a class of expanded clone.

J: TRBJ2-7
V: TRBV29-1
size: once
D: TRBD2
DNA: TGCAGCGTTGTTGGTAGCGGGAGCTCCTACGAGCAGTACTTC
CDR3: CSVVGSGSSYEQYF

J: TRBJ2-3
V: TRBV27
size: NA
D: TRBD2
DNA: TGTGCCAGCAGTTTAAGACTAGCGTTCCCAGATACGCAGTATTTT
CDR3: CASSLRLAFPDTQYF

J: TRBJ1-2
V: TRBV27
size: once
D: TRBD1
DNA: TGTGCCAGCAGGTCAATCGACAGGGTCTATGGCTACACCTTC
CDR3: CASRSIDRVYGYTF

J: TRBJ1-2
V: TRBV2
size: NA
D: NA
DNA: TGTGCCAGCAGGGGGGGAGTGGTGGGTGGCTACACCTTC
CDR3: CASRGGVVGGYTF

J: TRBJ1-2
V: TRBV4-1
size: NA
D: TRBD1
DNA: TGCGCCAGCAGCCCTAGCGCCTTACAGGGGTACGACTATGGCTACACCTTC
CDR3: CASSPSALQGYDYGYTF

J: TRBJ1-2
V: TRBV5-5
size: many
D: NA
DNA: TGTGCCAGCAGCCGAGACAGCAGTCCGCTCTATGGCTACACCTTC
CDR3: CASSRDSSPLYGYTF

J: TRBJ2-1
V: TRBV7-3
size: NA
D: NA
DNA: TGTGCCAGCAGCTTATCCAGGACTCACAATGAGCAGTTCTTC
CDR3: CASSLSRTHNEQFF

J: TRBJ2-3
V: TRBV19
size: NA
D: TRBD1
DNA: TGTGCCAGTAGTCCGCGACAGGGGGCCACAGATACGCAGTATTTT
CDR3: CASSPRQGATDTQYF

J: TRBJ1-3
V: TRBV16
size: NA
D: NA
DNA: TGTGCCAGCAGCCGAGACAATCTGGCTGGAAACACCATATATTTT
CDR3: CASSRDNLAGNTIYF

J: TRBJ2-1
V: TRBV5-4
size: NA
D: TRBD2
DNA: TGTGCCAGCAGCTTGGCTAGCGGGAGGGCCAATGAGCAGTTCTTC
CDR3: CASSLASGRANEQFF

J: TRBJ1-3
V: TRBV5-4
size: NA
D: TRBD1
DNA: TGTGCCAGCAGCGCCCCAGGGGGTAAAGGAAACACCATATATTTT
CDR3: CASSAPGGKGNTIYF

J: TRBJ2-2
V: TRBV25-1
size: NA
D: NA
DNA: TGTGCCAGCAGTGAATGGGTAACGGGTCCCCCGAACACCGGGGAGCTGTTTTTT
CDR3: CASSEWVTGPPNTGELFF

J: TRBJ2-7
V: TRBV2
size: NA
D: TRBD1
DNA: TGTGCCAGCACCCCCCGGACAGGACCCTACGAGCAGTACTTC
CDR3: CASTPRTGPYEQYF

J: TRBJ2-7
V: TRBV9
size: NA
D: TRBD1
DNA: TGTGCCAGCAGCGTAGGGGGTGGGACAGGGGTCAACGAGCAGTACTTC
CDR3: CASSVGGGTGVNEQYF

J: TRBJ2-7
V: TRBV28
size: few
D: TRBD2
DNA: TGTGCCAGCAGTTCAGGGACTAGCGGACCTGAGGAGCAGTACTTC
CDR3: CASSSGTSGPEEQYF

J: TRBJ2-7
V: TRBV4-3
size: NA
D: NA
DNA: TGCGCCAGCAGCCAAGATTTGGAGACAGCGAACTACGAGCAGTACTTC
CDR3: CASSQDLETANYEQYF

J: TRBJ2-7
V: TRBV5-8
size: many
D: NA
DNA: TGTGCCAGCAGCTTATTACTTGCCTACGAGCAGTACTTC
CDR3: CASSLLLAYEQYF

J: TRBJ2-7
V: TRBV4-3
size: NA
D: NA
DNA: TGCGCCAGCAGCCAAGGTTCGAGAATTAATCGGCGGCGCGGGATAGAGGCCTACGAGCAGTACTTC
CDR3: CASSQGSRINRRRGIEAYEQYF

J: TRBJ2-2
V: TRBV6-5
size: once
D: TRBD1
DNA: TGTGCCAGCAGTCCTGGACAGGGGGCAAACGGGGAGCTGTTTTTT
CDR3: CASSPGQGANGELFF

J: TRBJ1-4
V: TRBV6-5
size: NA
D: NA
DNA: TGTGCCAGCAGACGACTGCTGCAGAATGAAAAACTGTTTTTT
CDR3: CASRRLLQNEKLFF

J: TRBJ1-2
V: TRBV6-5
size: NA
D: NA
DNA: TGTGCCAGTAGACAGGTGGACGGCTACACCTTC
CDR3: CASRQVDGYTF

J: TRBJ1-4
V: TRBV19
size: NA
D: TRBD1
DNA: TGTGCCAGCGCCCAGGGGGCGAGGAAACTGTTTTTT
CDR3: CASAQGARKLFF

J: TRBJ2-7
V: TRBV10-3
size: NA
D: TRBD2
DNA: TGTGCCATCAGTGAGTCCAGCGGGAGCTCCTACGAGCAGTACTTC
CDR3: CAISESSGSSYEQYF

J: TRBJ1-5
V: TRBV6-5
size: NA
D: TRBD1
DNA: TGTGCCAGCAGCCCCGGGACAGGAGGCAATCAGCCCCAGCATTTT
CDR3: CASSPGTGGNQPQHF

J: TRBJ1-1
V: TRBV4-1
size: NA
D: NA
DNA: TGCGCCAGCAGCCAAGTTCGACAGGAAGCTTTCTTT
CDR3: CASSQVRQEAFF

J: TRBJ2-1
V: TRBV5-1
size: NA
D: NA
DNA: TGCGCCAGCAGCTCCGGAGAGAGCTCCTACAATGAGCAGTTCTTC
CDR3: CASSSGESSYNEQFF

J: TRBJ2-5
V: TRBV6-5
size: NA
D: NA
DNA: TGTGCCAGCAGTTACTCGTCAGGGGTCGTAGGGGAGACCCAGTACTTC
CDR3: CASSYSSGVVGETQYF

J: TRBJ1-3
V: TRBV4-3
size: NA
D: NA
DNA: TGCGCCAGCAGCCAAGATCTAATATCTGGAAACACCATATATTTT
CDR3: CASSQDLISGNTIYF

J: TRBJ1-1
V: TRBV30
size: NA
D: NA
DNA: TGTGCCTGGAGAGACATGAACACTGAAGCTTTCTTT
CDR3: CAWRDMNTEAFF

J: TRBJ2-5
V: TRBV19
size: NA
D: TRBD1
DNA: TGTGCCAGTAGCTCACCGGGGACAGAAGAGACCCAGTACTTC
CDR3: CASSSPGTEETQYF

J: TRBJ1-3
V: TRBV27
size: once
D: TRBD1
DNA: TGTGCCAGCAGTTTAATAGGGGGCGATGGGGGAAACACCATATATTTT
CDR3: CASSLIGGDGGNTIYF

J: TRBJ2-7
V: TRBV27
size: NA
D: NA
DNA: TGTGCCAGCAGTTTATGGGCAGGGGTTTCCTACGAGCAGTACTTC
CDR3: CASSLWAGVSYEQYF

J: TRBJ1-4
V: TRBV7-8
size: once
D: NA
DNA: TGTGCCAGCAGCTTAGTGACCGAAGGGGAACTGTTTTTT
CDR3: CASSLVTEGELFF

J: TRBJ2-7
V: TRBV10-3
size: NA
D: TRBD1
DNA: TGTGCCACGGGACAGGGTTTCCACGAGCAGTACTTC
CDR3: CATGQGFHEQYF

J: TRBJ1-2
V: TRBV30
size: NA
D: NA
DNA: TGTGCCTGGAGTGTACTTACCTATGGCTACACCTTC
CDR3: CAWSVLTYGYTF

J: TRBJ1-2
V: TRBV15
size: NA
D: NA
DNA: TGTGCCACCAGCAGAGATTCTCAGGGGAGCAACTATGGCTACACCTTC
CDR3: CATSRDSQGSNYGYTF

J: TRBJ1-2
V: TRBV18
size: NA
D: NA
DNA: TGTGCCAGCTCACCGGTCGGCGGGGGCGCGGATGGCTACACCTTC
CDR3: CASSPVGGGADGYTF

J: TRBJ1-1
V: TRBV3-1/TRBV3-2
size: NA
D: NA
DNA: TGTGCCAGCAGCCAAGCTCCAACACCGAACACTGAAGCTTTCTTT
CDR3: CASSQAPTPNTEAFF

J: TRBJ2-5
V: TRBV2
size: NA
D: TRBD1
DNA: TGTGCCAGCAATCGAGGACAGGGCAGAGGGGAGACCCAGTACTTC
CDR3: CASNRGQGRGETQYF

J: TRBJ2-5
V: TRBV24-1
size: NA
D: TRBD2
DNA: TGTGCCACCAGTGATGGAATGGGACTAGAAGAGACCCAGTACTTC
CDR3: CATSDGMGLEETQYF

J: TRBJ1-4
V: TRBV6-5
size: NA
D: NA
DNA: TGTGCTGCCGAGGGCAGCCGGGGTGAAAAACTGTTTTTT
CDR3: CAAEGSRGEKLFF

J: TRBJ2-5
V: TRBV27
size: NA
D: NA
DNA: TGTGCCAGCAGTCTCCAACCCCGACAGGCGCAAGAGACCCAGTACTTC
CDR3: CASSLQPRQAQETQYF

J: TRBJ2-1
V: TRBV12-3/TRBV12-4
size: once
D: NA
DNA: TGTGCCAGCAGTGACTTAAGCAACGATGAGCAGTTCTTC
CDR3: CASSDLSNDEQFF

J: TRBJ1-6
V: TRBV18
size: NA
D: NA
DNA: TGTGCCAGCTCACCTGACAGGAGTGAAAATTCACCCCTCCACTTT
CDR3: CASSPDRSENSPLHF

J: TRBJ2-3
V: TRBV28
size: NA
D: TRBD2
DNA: TGTGCCACCGAAAGCGGGAGGGCCTTCTCAGCGCAGTATTTT
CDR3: CATESGRAFSAQYF

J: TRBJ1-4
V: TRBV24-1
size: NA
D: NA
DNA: TGTGCCACCAGTGATCGCAGATCCTCTAATGAAAAACTGTTTTTT
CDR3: CATSDRRSSNEKLFF

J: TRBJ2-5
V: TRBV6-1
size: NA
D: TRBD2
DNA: TGTGCCAGCAGTGGAGGAGTGGGGGGAGGGCAAGAGACCCAGTACTTC
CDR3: CASSGGVGGGQETQYF

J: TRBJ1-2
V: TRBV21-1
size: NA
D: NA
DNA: TGTGCCAGCAGCAAAGAAGGTACGAGGGGGTTTTATGGCTACACCTTC
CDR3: CASSKEGTRGFYGYTF

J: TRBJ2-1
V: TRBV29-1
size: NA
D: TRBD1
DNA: TGCAGCGTTCAACACCGCCGGGACAGGGGTTCCTACAATGAGCAGTTCTTC
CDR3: CSVQHRRDRGSYNEQFF

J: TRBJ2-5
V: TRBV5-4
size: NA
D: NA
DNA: TGTGCCAGCAGCCGCGGGGAAGAGACCCAGTACTTC
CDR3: CASSRGEETQYF

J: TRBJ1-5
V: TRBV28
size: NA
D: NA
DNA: TGTGCCACCATAGTTTCCGGGGGGGTAAGTGGCAATCAGCCCCAGCATTTT
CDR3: CATIVSGGVSGNQPQHF

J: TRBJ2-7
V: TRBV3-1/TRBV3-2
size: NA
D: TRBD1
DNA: TGTGCCAGCAGCCAGGGAAGAAGGGGGCTGAACGAGCAGTACTTC
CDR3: CASSQGRRGLNEQYF

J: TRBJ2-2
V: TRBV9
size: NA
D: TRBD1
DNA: TGTGCCAGCAGCTTGGCCGGGACAGATTACACCGGGGAGCTGTTTTTT
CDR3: CASSLAGTDYTGELFF

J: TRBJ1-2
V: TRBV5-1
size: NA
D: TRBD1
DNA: TGCGCCAGCAGCTCACGAGGGGACAGATCTATGGGCTACACCTTC
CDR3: CASSSRGDRSMGYTF

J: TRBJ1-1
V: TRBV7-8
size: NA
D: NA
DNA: TGTGCCAGCACCCCTAAGCGGGTGAACACTGAAGCTTTCTTT
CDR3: CASTPKRVNTEAFF

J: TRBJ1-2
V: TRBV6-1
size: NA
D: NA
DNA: TGTGCCAGCAGTGAAGCTGCGGTCGCCTTCTATGGCTACACCTTC
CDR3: CASSEAAVAFYGYTF

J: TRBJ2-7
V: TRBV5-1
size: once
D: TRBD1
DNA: TGCGCCAGCAGCTCGGACCCAGGGGGCGTATCCTACGAGCAGTACTTC
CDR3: CASSSDPGGVSYEQYF